This T cell receptor (beta chain) is drawn from a study of OX40 agonist ivuxolimab in advanced cancers. Study as a whole: Intravenous ivuxolimab was administered to patients every 2 weeks at 0.01 to 10 mg/kg. Whole-study findings and limits: There were also nonresponders showing low normalized T-cell clonal expansion. Antigen specificity remained undetermined for the expanded peripheral T cells.

Trimming removed 6 bases at V and 2 bases at J, with 8 bases between. The germline gives CDR1 MDHEN, CDR2 SYDVKM. This CDR3 spans 13 amino acids. Produced via immunoSEQ multiplex PCR; TCRdb's table is partial and in-frame only. Of around 45,000 clones in the sample, around nine tenths were seen once. Comments on this clone: Its target is unknown.

Blood sampling was done at baseline, cycle 4 day 1, and cycle 7 day 1. The TCR was taken from an adult with an advanced solid tumor such as melanoma, head and neck, liver or kidney cancer. V gene TRBV28 combines with J gene TRBJ2-4; the D is unclear. The specimen was CD4+ or CD8+ T cells sorted from blood, collected in a trial of the OX40 agonist ivuxolimab. The CDR3, as DNA: TGTGCCAGCAGCCCTGGACCCAAAAACATTCAGTACTTC. Translating it yields CASSPGPKNIQYF.